This section outlines one TCR beta chain sequence together with its context. Which antigen it targets is not known. No much larger clone is present one base from it, and per-base qualities are unavailable. The data were taken from a study of technical replicates of blood from a few donors (dated by TCRdb to about 2017). Library creation used the immunoSEQ multiplex PCR assay. This immuneACCESS table, as held by TCRdb, lists in-frame sequences with V and J called but not all clones. Of the missing ones, under half trace to an unresolved V gene in checked studies; the others have no known cause. The sample table shows over 75,000 clones, and approximately 97% are seen once. Less than 0.2% of the sample lies in the top ten. This clonotype was obtained from a human donor in good health. Sequencing was carried out using T cells isolated from PBMCs.

CDR3 region: CASSWTSGDEQFF. The nucleotide sequence is given as TGTGCCAGCAGTTGGACTAGCGGGGATGAGCAGTTCTTC. The chain couples TRBV6-6 to TRBJ2-1; TRBD2 matches 12 bases in the middle. Here V drops 4 bases and J drops 8 bases, and the junction holds 0 bases not matched to any gene. Sequences MNHNY (CDR1) and SVGAGI (CDR2) are obtained from the germline V gene (reference sequence). Inclusive of the bounding cysteine and phenylalanine, the CDR3 is 13 residues long. The DNA shown is the 39-base CDR3, in frame from base 1.